The rows below give T cell receptor beta chains drawn from one sample of a study of blood T cell repertoires in COVID-19. This table comes from immunoSEQ multiplex PCR, and its TCRdb copy is limited to in-frame clones, with some not included. The data show about 420,000 clones, about 90% seen once. The specimen was peripheral blood. The receptors were sampled from a man between 18 and 29 years old with COVID-19, enrolled during active disease. The CDR3 runs from the conserved cysteine through the conserved F or W. A D gene is named only where the DNA matches it firmly. Expanded clones get a size class; other rows say once, few or many, or leave the size out.

cdr3_aa: CASSLTTSGRAFGANVLTF
cdr3_nt: TGTGCCAGCAGCTTGACCACTAGCGGGAGGGCCTTTGGGGCCAACGTCCTGACTTTC
j_call: TRBJ2-6
cdr3_length: 19
d_call: TRBD2
clone_size: few
v_call: TRBV5-8

cdr3_aa: CASIAQGDTEAFF
cdr3_nt: TGTGCCAGCATCGCACAGGGGGACACTGAAGCTTTCTTT
j_call: TRBJ1-1
cdr3_length: 13
d_call: TRBD1
clone_size: few
v_call: TRBV4-2

cdr3_aa: CASEQGEIPYEQYF
cdr3_nt: TGTGCCAGTGAACAGGGGGAAATACCCTACGAGCAGTACTTC
j_call: TRBJ2-7
cdr3_length: 14
d_call: TRBD1
clone_size: -
v_call: TRBV5-5

cdr3_aa: CASSSRGLGKNIQYF
cdr3_nt: TGTGCCAGCAGTAGCAGGGGGTTGGGCAAAAACATTCAGTACTTC
j_call: TRBJ2-4
cdr3_length: 15
d_call: TRBD1
clone_size: -
v_call: TRBV6-5

cdr3_aa: CASCGRAPDTQYF
cdr3_nt: TGTGCCAGCTGCGGGAGGGCCCCAGATACGCAGTATTTT
j_call: TRBJ2-3
cdr3_length: 13
d_call: TRBD2
clone_size: -
v_call: TRBV5-8

cdr3_aa: CASRGLEKLFF
cdr3_nt: TGTGCCAGCAGGGGGCTTGAAAAACTGTTTTTT
j_call: TRBJ1-4
cdr3_length: 11
d_call: -
clone_size: -
v_call: TRBV6-5

cdr3_aa: CASSSWTGGTRQPQHF
cdr3_nt: TGTGCCAGCAGCTCCTGGACAGGGGGCACGAGACAGCCCCAGCATTTT
j_call: TRBJ1-5
cdr3_length: 16
d_call: TRBD1
clone_size: -
v_call: TRBV7-8

cdr3_aa: CASSIGVRAQETQYF
cdr3_nt: TGTGCCAGTAGTATAGGGGTGAGGGCCCAAGAGACCCAGTACTTC
j_call: TRBJ2-5
cdr3_length: 15
d_call: -
clone_size: -
v_call: TRBV19

cdr3_aa: CASSPTLGQGAIYEQYF
cdr3_nt: TGTGCCAGCTCACCCACCCTAGGGCAGGGGGCTATATACGAGCAGTACTTC
j_call: TRBJ2-7
cdr3_length: 17
d_call: TRBD1
clone_size: few
v_call: TRBV18

cdr3_aa: CATSRGATGTPEAGNTIYF
cdr3_nt: TGTGCCACCAGCAGAGGTGCAACCGGGACTCCGGAGGCCGGAAACACCATATATTTT
j_call: TRBJ1-3
cdr3_length: 19
d_call: -
clone_size: -
v_call: TRBV15